Given below is one TCR beta chain in context. The sample is drawn from a study of blood T cell repertoires in COVID-19. Study as a whole: Collection of acute and convalescent COVID-19 samples took place in the United States, Italy and Spain. T cells, B-cell-depleted T cells, or PBMCs provided the cDNA or gDNA that served as material.

As handled by the study authors: How many nucleated cells were present was estimated from reference gene primer amplification. Profiled with immunoSEQ multiplex PCR; TCRdb holds only in-frame clones, not every one. D and trimming were read from the DNA, whereas the V and J calls and clone size are those reported in that table. Among approximately 210,000 clones listed, roughly 78% were seen once. Per germline, CDR1 SGHNT and CDR2 YYREEE (reference sequence). J was trimmed by 3 bases and V by 6 bases; bases with no gene match: 8. This CDR3 contains 14 residues. Material for sequencing was peripheral blood. The chain joins TRBV5-4 to TRBJ2-5; 7 nucleotides agree with TRBD1. The TCR comes from a woman between 40 and 50 years old with acute or convalescent COVID-19. CDR3 amino acids: CASNRWQGEETQYF. The DNA of the CDR3 is TGTGCCAGCAATCGATGGCAGGGGGAAGAGACCCAGTACTTC.